The TCR beta chain described here comes from a study of regulatory T cells in long-lasting Graves disease. Whole-study findings and limits: Favored gene segments in persistent disease were TRBV28, TRBJ1-2 and TRBJ2-5.

This clonotype was counted between two and nine times. The target antigen is unknown. CDR1 is MNHEY, CDR2 SMNVEV, per germline (reference sequence). The CDR3 is made up of 14 amino acids. The junction had 3 bases not matched to a gene; V was cut back by 0 bases and J by 12 bases. Noted time point: newly diagnosed GD, antithyroid drugs for less than 3 months. The TCR library was made from RNA extracted from PBMCs. In building TCR beta libraries, iRepertoire HTBI primers were used together with Arm-PCR of CDR3 regions. TCRdb analysed the multiplex PCR reads with MiXCR anew, one entry per CDR3 protein. Counted here are a few hundred thousand distinct CDR3 sequences, about 12% occurring once; the ten biggest clones make up approximately 19%. This sample also appeared in a second study, on T cells in Graves' hyperthyroidism and ophthalmopathy. That paper notes: Patients showing uncontrolled infection, other autoimmune disease, pregnancy or lactation were ineligible. HTBI primers were employed in a first-round RT-PCR of the TCR CDR3.

Sequences were derived from peripheral blood mononuclear cells (PBMCs), sampled at new diagnosis, from a patient treated with antithyroid drugs. This clonotype originated in a woman under 30 with Graves disease. The rearrangement links TRBV27 to TRBJ2-1, with 12 positions matching TRBD2. This chain's CDR3 is CASSLSTSGSAQFF. In DNA, the CDR3 is TGTGCCAGCAGTTTATCGACTAGCGGGAGCGCGCAGTTCTTC.